This TCR beta chain was captured in a study of cytomegalovirus exposure and HLA in healthy donors (dated by TCRdb to about 2017). Notes on the research overall: In an earlier analysis of some 550 of the donors, roughly 300 Gb of sequence data and 117 million unique TCR beta sequences from about 179 million T cells were reported. About 280 gigabases of sequencing data and approximately 84 million unique TCR sequences were included in an early release covering under 650 HLA-typed donors. Among some 400 genotyped donors of the cohort, an average of around 240,000 unique TCR beta nucleotide sequences was sequenced per donor, of which 15% to 20% were non-productive. Along with the roughly 670-subject first cohort, a separate validation cohort of over a hundred different subjects was used. Alongside the repertoire data, information on donor age, sex, ethnicity and CMV serostatus was compiled. Rather than using new phenotypic data, the later analysis identified candidate immune exposures from TCR beta sequences and from how often those sequences occurred across donors. All discovery cohort repertoires had been generated on a single sequencing platform. Typing coverage varied by locus: roughly 620-640 donors for A, B, C, DRB1 and DQB1; roughly 560 for DQA1; over 600 for DPA1; roughly 450 for DPB1. The study aimed to test whether signatures of past pathogen exposure could be identified by cataloging public T cell receptors. A later genetic analysis took genome-wide SNP genotypes for about 55% of the 666 donors and used that subset as a discovery cohort. A later analysis re-examined previously published TCR beta repertoires from several hundred donors and added high-resolution HLA genotyping to investigate patterns of TCR occurrence. An earlier analysis of fewer than 750 of the donors used high-throughput TCR beta sequencing to judge whether each TCR beta V gene segment behaved as functional or pseudogenic. High-throughput TCR immunosequencing, statistical association of individual TCRs with disease status, and machine learning were combined to predict cytomegalovirus infection status. The genetic ancestry cluster associated with self-reported Caucasian donors included 65% to 90% of the roughly 360 genotyped donors. Both class I and class II loci were covered by HLA typing, at four-digit resolution. The study profiled the T cell repertoires of more than 500 subjects by immunosequencing and related them to cytomegalovirus serostatus. Because of strong linkage in the cohort, four to six DR-DQ haplotypes were treated as single units for association and clustering.

The paper's findings and limits, for the study overall: When HLA alleles, especially DR and DQ, strongly co-occurred, TCR associations were difficult to assign to individual alleles. Sequencing depth was assumed to be roughly uniform across donors in the presence/absence analyses, though that assumption may not hold. A further reported finding was that TCR beta sequences accurately predicted the HLA-A and HLA-B alleles for most subjects in the first cohort. An association between a missense DCLRE1C variant and V-gene and J-gene trimming of TCR beta chains was found in a later genetic analysis and replicated in an independent cohort. While some public TCRs were present in many individuals, most TCR sequences turned up only very rarely across donors. In an earlier analysis of several hundred of the donors, most TCR beta V segments were observed in productive rearrangements about 87% or about 30% of the time, broadly matching IMGT annotations. The classifier was reported to diagnose cytomegalovirus status with high specificity and sensitivity in both the original cohort and the validation cohort. Three of the identified cytomegalovirus-associated TCR beta chains were confirmed in vitro to be specific for cytomegalovirus antigens. The authors suggested that the approach could potentially be generalized to other disease states and immunological phenotypes. The only immune exposure information available for the cohort was CMV serostatus. In this cohort, only TCR beta chains were sequenced, and detectable features were limited by the absence of alpha or paired-chain data. Correlated functional status among segregating V segments might be attributable to linkage disequilibrium, but an unknown experimental factor could not be ruled out. A group of highly shared sequence variants was considered likely to be a technical artifact of the sequencing pipeline. A later analysis reported that several top co-occurrence clusters appeared linked to parvovirus B19, influenza, CMV and Epstein-Barr virus. A later analysis found that HLA-associated TCR beta chains were more clonally expanded and had lower generation probabilities than equally common non-associated chains. Because the 87-base-pair reads could not distinguish some IMGT-functional V segments, including TRBV6-2 and TRBV6-3, those segments were excluded. A total of 150 or so TCR beta chains were listed by the study as associated with cytomegalovirus. A later genetic analysis reported fewer N-insertions in productive TCRs among donors in an Asian-associated ancestry cluster than the roughly 620-donor mean. A later analysis associated about 17,000 TCR beta sequences with specific HLA alleles at a false discovery rate of 0.05. According to a later analysis, TCR association rates differed among HLA loci, with DRB1 alleles showing the most associated TCRs and HLA-C alleles showing the fewest. The earlier analysis of about 600 of the donors excluded over 15 rarely observed V segments, including chromosome 9 orphons, because counts were too low. Because some donors lacked HLA typing at each locus, the association tests relied only on the typed subset. In a later analysis, most CMV-associated TCR beta chains were found to appear HLA-restricted, with HLA associations seemingly driven largely by CMV exposure.

Regarding this clone: There is no known antigen for this receptor. It has no much larger one-base neighbor in the sample; base qualities were not kept.

The receptor library was made with the immunoSEQ multiplex PCR assay. A mixture of 60 forward primers for TCR Vbeta segments and 13 reverse primers for TCR Jbeta segments was used in the multiplex PCR. Amplification of the CDR3 region of rearranged TCR beta genes was performed with a multiplex PCR assay on genomic DNA. On the Illumina HiSeq System, the amplified TCR beta libraries were sequenced as 87-base-pair reads. The paper's processing steps were these. A later analysis counted tens of millions of unique TCR beta chains across the 666 repertoires, and some 12 million of these chains were shared by at least two donors. Raw reads were error-corrected and collapsed into unique sequences by a nearest-neighbor algorithm in which closely related sequences were merged to remove PCR and sequencing errors. CDR3 sequences were aligned to IMGT reference sequences to assign V, D and J gene segments. For a sequence to be retained, a match of at least six nucleotides was required to both a V gene segment and a J gene segment. A rearrangement was called productive if the CDR3 had no stop codons and remained in frame with V and J, and every other rearrangement was called non-productive. Following IMGT convention, CDR3 was defined as the stretch from the second conserved V-encoded cysteine to the conserved J-encoded phenylalanine. The earlier analysis of a few hundred of the donors excluded any sequence lacking an unambiguous match to a single V gene segment. An earlier analysis of a few hundred of the donors classified V segments as functional when productive rearrangements were above 56.7% and as segregating when the standard deviation between donors was above 5%. A statistical classification framework was developed to diagnose cytomegalovirus status using the catalog of TCR beta chain sequences. In a later analysis, TCR nucleotide sequences were compared against IMGT/GENE-DB human TR gene sequences so that V and J genes could be assigned. Using the TCRdist pipeline, a later analysis assigned CDR3 sequences along with most-parsimonious VDJ recombination scenarios. In a later analysis, each TCR beta chain was defined by its CDR3 amino acid sequence together with its V-gene family, and reads lacking a unique V-gene family were excluded. In a later analysis, 500 to 700 highly shared, low-generation-probability nucleotide sequences were removed to address suspected cross-contamination and a sequencing artifact. In a later analysis, a clonal expansion index for each public chain was calculated from normalized within-repertoire ranks of inferred template counts. In a later analysis, generation probabilities were computed using a VDJ recombination model fitted to out-of-frame rearrangements, and the results were checked against IGoR. Hypergeometric tests were used in a later analysis to score TCR-TCR, TCR-HLA and TCR-CMV co-occurrence, with a repertoire-size bias correction applied to the TCR pairs. In a later analysis, false discovery rates were estimated by permuting HLA or CMV assignments 20 times. In a later analysis, co-occurring TCRs were grouped with DBSCAN, and TCRdist sequence similarity was added when clustering was performed within HLA-allele-positive subsets. Repertoires with fewer than 30,000 or more than 120,000 public chains were left out of co-occurrence clustering, as were about 5 repertoires with anomalous nucleotide sharing. This immuneACCESS table, as held by TCRdb, lists in-frame sequences with V and J called but not all clones. Of the missing ones, under half trace to an unresolved V gene in checked studies; the others have no known cause. V and J calls and clone size follow that table, whereas D and trimming were derived from the DNA. In all, the sample holds some 130,000 clones, and roughly four fifths of those were seen once. The ten largest clones represent about 11% of the sample.

The cohort comprised approximately 700 healthy bone marrow donors. At the time of sampling, all cohort members were nominally healthy, though unrecorded immune exposures were likely present. The donor was CMV seropositive and belonged to the group of 250 to 350 seropositive cohort members. A peripheral blood sample was collected from each donor, and TCR beta sequencing was performed on peripheral blood mononuclear cells. The Qiagen DNeasy Blood Extraction Kit was used to extract genomic DNA from the blood cell samples. Sequences MNHEY (CDR1) and SMNVEV (CDR2) are obtained from the germline V gene (reference sequence). The CDR3, from cysteine to phenylalanine, totals 20 residues. The entry retains the CDR3 DNA only, 60 bases that are in frame from base 1. The junction carries 26 bases between V and J, which are trimmed by 2 bases and 1 base respectively.

The TCR was taken from a male donor in good health and CMV-seropositive. The sample consisted of PBMCs. The rearranged segments are TRBV27 and TRBJ2-5; there is no confident call for the D gene. The CDR3 protein is CASSLRSHFSGPMLQETQYF. The base sequence is TGTGCCAGCAGTTTACGCTCCCACTTTTCAGGCCCAATGCTCCAAGAGACCCAGTACTTC.